The rows below give T cell receptor beta chains drawn from one sample of a study of tumor-infiltrating lymphocytes in primary liver carcinoma. TCRdb ran MiXCR on the multiplex PCR reads and lists one entry per CDR3 protein. The sample records hundreds of thousands of distinct CDR3 sequences, 50% to 60% being singletons. Input material: peripheral blood. The receptors here all came from a woman aged 25 to 39 with primary liver carcinoma and hepatitis B virus infection. The CDR3 runs from the conserved cysteine through the conserved F or W. A D gene is named only where the DNA matches it firmly. The size field is filled for only some rows; it gives once, few, many or a size class.

J gene: TRBJ2-5; V gene: TRBV6-2/TRBV6-3; clone size: many; D gene: .; CDR3 protein: CASSTAQRERSQYF; CDR3 DNA: TGTGCCAGCAGTACAGCCCAACGGGAGAGGTCCCAGTACTTC
J gene: TRBJ1-2; V gene: TRBV7-9; clone size: .; D gene: .; CDR3 protein: CVSSLRSGHGHGYTF; CDR3 DNA: TGTGTCAGCAGCTTACGGAGCGGGCATGGGCACGGCTACACCTTC
J gene: TRBJ1-1; V gene: TRBV29-1; clone size: many; D gene: .; CDR3 protein: CSHTRGTEAFF; CDR3 DNA: TGCAGCCACACGCGAGGGACTGAAGCTTTCTTT
J gene: TRBJ2-7; V gene: TRBV6-6; clone size: .; D gene: TRBD2; CDR3 protein: CVSTLAGSGYEQYF; CDR3 DNA: TGTGTCAGCACGCTAGCGGGGAGTGGGTATGAGCAGTACTTC
J gene: TRBJ1-4; V gene: TRBV11-2; clone size: .; D gene: TRBD1; CDR3 protein: CASSIGDRGHEKLFF; CDR3 DNA: TGTGCCAGCAGTATTGGGGACAGGGGTCATGAAAAACTGTTTTTT
J gene: TRBJ2-2; V gene: TRBV6-1; clone size: .; D gene: .; CDR3 protein: CASSLGGTLTGELFF; CDR3 DNA: TGTGCCAGCAGTTTGGGGGGGACACTCACCGGGGAGCTGTTTTTT
J gene: TRBJ1-6; V gene: TRBV11-1; clone size: .; D gene: .; CDR3 protein: CVSSLGYRAGSPLHF; CDR3 DNA: TGTGTCAGCAGCTTGGGGTACAGGGCGGGATCACCCCTCCACTTT
J gene: TRBJ1-1; V gene: TRBV7-9; clone size: .; D gene: .; CDR3 protein: CASSFQDSMNTEAFF; CDR3 DNA: TGTGCCAGCAGCTTCCAAGACAGCATGAACACCGAAGCTTTCTTT
J gene: TRBJ2-3; V gene: TRBV12-3/TRBV12-4; clone size: once; D gene: .; CDR3 protein: CAISPREYMQYF; CDR3 DNA: TGTGCCATCAGCCCTCGCGAATATATGCAGTATTTT
J gene: TRBJ1-2; V gene: TRBV5-5; clone size: few; D gene: .; CDR3 protein: CASSLRLVGPDGYTF; CDR3 DNA: TGTGCCAGCAGCTTGAGGCTTGTGGGGCCGGACGGCTACACCTTC
J gene: TRBJ2-1; V gene: TRBV24-1; clone size: .; D gene: .; CDR3 protein: CATSDLRGRYNEQFF; CDR3 DNA: TGTGCCACCAGTGATTTAAGAGGCCGCTACAATGAGCAGTTCTTC
J gene: TRBJ2-1; V gene: TRBV5-6; clone size: .; D gene: TRBD2; CDR3 protein: CTSTQGTRVNEQFF; CDR3 DNA: TGTACCAGCACCCAGGGGACTAGAGTCAATGAGCAATTCTTC
J gene: TRBJ2-1; V gene: TRBV29-1; clone size: many; D gene: .; CDR3 protein: CSVRRSDEQFF; CDR3 DNA: TGCAGCGTTAGACGGTCGGATGAGCAGTTCTTC
J gene: TRBJ1-4; V gene: TRBV6-5; clone size: .; D gene: TRBD1; CDR3 protein: CGGSYEWGTGHEKLFF; CDR3 DNA: TGTGGCGGCAGTTACGAGTGGGGGACAGGTCACGAAAAACTGTTTTTT
J gene: TRBJ2-5; V gene: TRBV12-3/TRBV12-4; clone size: many; D gene: TRBD1; CDR3 protein: CASSLVQGVGETQYF; CDR3 DNA: TGTGCCAGCAGTTTAGTGCAGGGGGTAGGGGAGACCCAGTACTTC
J gene: TRBJ2-2; V gene: TRBV6-2/TRBV6-3; clone size: few; D gene: .; CDR3 protein: CASSYFANTGELFF; CDR3 DNA: TGTGCCAGCAGTTATTTCGCGAACACCGGGGAGCTGTTTTTT
J gene: TRBJ2-3; V gene: TRBV7-8; clone size: few; D gene: TRBD2; CDR3 protein: CASSLGPSGMTDTQYF; CDR3 DNA: TGTGCCAGCAGCTTGGGGCCTAGCGGGATGACAGATACGCAGTATTTT
J gene: TRBJ2-2; V gene: TRBV28; clone size: .; D gene: TRBD2; CDR3 protein: CASSKDWTSDSRLYTGELFF; CDR3 DNA: TGTGCCAGCAGTAAGGATTGGACTAGCGACTCCAGGCTGTACACCGGGGAGCTGTTTTTT
J gene: TRBJ1-2; V gene: TRBV12-3/TRBV12-4; clone size: .; D gene: .; CDR3 protein: CASSFLGAGPQVAF; CDR3 DNA: TGTGCCAGCAGTTTTCTGGGGGCAGGCCCACAGGTCGCCTTC
J gene: TRBJ2-1; V gene: TRBV6-1; clone size: few; D gene: TRBD2; CDR3 protein: CASSALAGVNEQFF; CDR3 DNA: TGTGCCAGCAGTGCCCTAGCGGGGGTAAATGAGCAGTTCTTC
J gene: TRBJ2-7; V gene: TRBV5-4; clone size: .; D gene: TRBD2; CDR3 protein: CASSPRLAGTYEQYF; CDR3 DNA: TGTGCCAGCAGCCCAAGACTAGCGGGAACCTACGAGCAGTACTTC
J gene: TRBJ2-7; V gene: TRBV6-1; clone size: many; D gene: .; CDR3 protein: CASSAYLGNYEQYF; CDR3 DNA: TGTGCCAGCAGTGCTTATCTTGGGAACTACGAGCAGTACTTC
J gene: TRBJ2-4; V gene: TRBV4-1; clone size: .; D gene: .; CDR3 protein: CASSQVGVLVKNIQYF; CDR3 DNA: TGCGCCAGCAGCCAAGTGGGGGTCCTAGTCAAAAACATTCAGTACTTC
J gene: TRBJ2-5; V gene: TRBV11-1; clone size: many; D gene: .; CDR3 protein: CASSLARQNPQETQYF; CDR3 DNA: TGTGCCAGCAGCTTAGCCAGACAGAACCCGCAAGAGACCCAGTACTTC
J gene: TRBJ2-7; V gene: TRBV4-2; clone size: .; D gene: TRBD2; CDR3 protein: CASSQDLRKWEGSWYEQYF; CDR3 DNA: TGTGCCAGCAGCCAAGATCTGAGGAAGTGGGAGGGTAGTTGGTACGAGCAGTACTTC
J gene: TRBJ1-2; V gene: TRBV9; clone size: .; D gene: .; CDR3 protein: CASSAGQTYGYTF; CDR3 DNA: TGTGCCAGCAGCGCCGGACAGACCTATGGCTACACCTTC
J gene: TRBJ1-1; V gene: TRBV12-3/TRBV12-4; clone size: few; D gene: .; CDR3 protein: CASSQGKTEAFF; CDR3 DNA: TGTGCCAGCAGTCAGGGGAAAACTGAAGCTTTCTTT
J gene: TRBJ2-7; V gene: TRBV5-4; clone size: few; D gene: .; CDR3 protein: CASSFGRGEQYF; CDR3 DNA: TGTGCCAGCAGCTTTGGTAGGGGCGAGCAGTACTTC
J gene: TRBJ2-7; V gene: TRBV6-1; clone size: few; D gene: TRBD1; CDR3 protein: CASSESRGGQGLWEQYF; CDR3 DNA: TGTGCCAGCAGTGAAAGCCGAGGGGGACAGGGGCTGTGGGAGCAGTACTTC
J gene: TRBJ2-1; V gene: TRBV11-3; clone size: medium-sized; D gene: TRBD1; CDR3 protein: CASRDRGGEQFF; CDR3 DNA: TGTGCCAGCAGGGACAGGGGAGGGGAGCAGTTCTTC
J gene: TRBJ1-5; V gene: TRBV11-1; clone size: .; D gene: TRBD1; CDR3 protein: CGSSSDRDQPQHF; CDR3 DNA: TGTGGCAGCAGCTCGGACAGGGATCAGCCCCAGCATTTT
J gene: TRBJ1-2; V gene: TRBV7-8; clone size: once; D gene: TRBD1; CDR3 protein: CASSLVRTGYGYTF; CDR3 DNA: TGTGCCAGCAGCTTAGTACGGACAGGCTATGGCTACACCTTC
J gene: TRBJ2-2; V gene: TRBV6-5; clone size: .; D gene: .; CDR3 protein: CASGYQDTGELFF; CDR3 DNA: TGTGCCAGCGGTTACCAGGACACCGGGGAGCTGTTTTTT
J gene: TRBJ2-2; V gene: TRBV12-3/TRBV12-4; clone size: .; D gene: TRBD2; CDR3 protein: CASSSPNLAGAGSAGELFF; CDR3 DNA: TGTGCCAGCAGTTCCCCAAATCTAGCGGGAGCTGGGTCGGCCGGGGAGCTGTTTTTT
J gene: TRBJ2-1; V gene: TRBV11-3; clone size: once; D gene: .; CDR3 protein: CACSLSTQAEQFF; CDR3 DNA: TGTGCCTGCAGCTTATCCACACAGGCTGAGCAGTTTTTC
J gene: TRBJ2-7; V gene: TRBV29-1; clone size: many; D gene: TRBD2; CDR3 protein: CSVGLLAGDYEQYF; CDR3 DNA: TGCAGCGTAGGATTACTAGCGGGAGACTACGAGCAGTACTTC
J gene: TRBJ2-3; V gene: TRBV29-1; clone size: many; D gene: TRBD2; CDR3 protein: CSVERGTSGGTQYF; CDR3 DNA: TGCAGCGTTGAACGGGGGACTAGCGGGGGTACGCAGTATTTT
J gene: TRBJ2-6; V gene: TRBV28; clone size: .; D gene: TRBD1; CDR3 protein: CASSFSDRQVGANVLTF; CDR3 DNA: TGTGCCAGCAGTTTTTCGGACAGGCAAGTGGGGGCCAACGTCCTGACTTTC
J gene: TRBJ2-5; V gene: TRBV5-1; clone size: .; D gene: TRBD2; CDR3 protein: CASSLTLAVQETQYF; CDR3 DNA: TGCGCCAGCAGCTTGACCCTAGCGGTACAAGAGACCCAGTACTTC
J gene: TRBJ2-1; V gene: TRBV5-1; clone size: .; D gene: TRBD2; CDR3 protein: CASSLEVAGVGEQFF; CDR3 DNA: TGCGCCAGCAGCTTGGAGGTAGCGGGAGTAGGAGAGCAGTTCTTC
J gene: TRBJ2-7; V gene: TRBV12-3/TRBV12-4; clone size: many; D gene: .; CDR3 protein: CASSFAFQVEQYF; CDR3 DNA: TGTGCCAGCAGTTTTGCGTTTCAGGTCGAGCAGTACTTC
J gene: TRBJ2-7; V gene: TRBV28; clone size: .; D gene: .; CDR3 protein: CASTPTRGEQYF; CDR3 DNA: TGTGCCAGCACCCCCACCAGGGGCGAGCAGTACTTC
J gene: TRBJ2-7; V gene: TRBV7-9; clone size: .; D gene: .; CDR3 protein: CASSPMANGTYEQYF; CDR3 DNA: TGTGCCAGCTCCCCTATGGCTAACGGGACCTACGAGCAGTACTTC
J gene: TRBJ2-5; V gene: TRBV5-1; clone size: .; D gene: .; CDR3 protein: CASSLGSGEETQYF; CDR3 DNA: TGCGCCAGCAGCTTGGGGTCGGGGGAAGAGACCCAGTACTTC
J gene: TRBJ2-7; V gene: TRBV5-6; clone size: .; D gene: TRBD1; CDR3 protein: CASNRLDRTYEQYF; CDR3 DNA: TGTGCCAGCAACCGATTGGACAGGACCTACGAGCAGTACTTC
J gene: TRBJ2-3; V gene: TRBV30; clone size: .; D gene: .; CDR3 protein: CAWSLTLGADTQYF; CDR3 DNA: TGTGCCTGGAGTCTAACACTAGGGGCAGATACGCAGTATTTT
J gene: TRBJ2-3; V gene: TRBV11-2; clone size: .; D gene: .; CDR3 protein: CASSTRGAHSTDTQYF; CDR3 DNA: TGTGCCAGCAGCACACGCGGGGCTCATAGCACAGATACGCAGTATTTT
J gene: TRBJ1-6; V gene: TRBV4-1; clone size: .; D gene: .; CDR3 protein: CASSQDQRENSPPHF; CDR3 DNA: TGCGCCAGCAGCCAAGATCAGAGAGAGAATTCACCCCCCCACTTT
J gene: TRBJ2-3; V gene: TRBV29-1; clone size: .; D gene: .; CDR3 protein: CSAVGGPADNTDTRYF; CDR3 DNA: TGCAGCGCGGTGGGCGGACCAGCGGATAACACAGATACGCGGTATTTT
J gene: TRBJ2-7; V gene: TRBV7-9; clone size: .; D gene: TRBD1; CDR3 protein: CVSRPGQLYEQYF; CDR3 DNA: TGTGTCAGCAGACCGGGACAGTTATACGAGCAGTACTTC
J gene: TRBJ1-2; V gene: TRBV4-1; clone size: .; D gene: .; CDR3 protein: CASSQVGGGANGYTF; CDR3 DNA: TGCGCCAGCAGCCAAGTAGGAGGGGGGGCTAATGGCTACACCTTC
J gene: TRBJ2-1; V gene: TRBV4-1; clone size: many; D gene: .; CDR3 protein: CASSQGLTQNYNEQFF; CDR3 DNA: TGCGCCAGCAGCCAAGGACTTACACAAAACTACAATGAGCAGTTCTTC
J gene: TRBJ1-4; V gene: TRBV6-6; clone size: .; D gene: .; CDR3 protein: CATSQGPYPFF; CDR3 DNA: TGTGCCACCAGCCAGGGGCCGTATCCGTTTTTT
J gene: TRBJ1-2; V gene: TRBV5-3; clone size: .; D gene: .; CDR3 protein: CARSFTRRGANYGYTF; CDR3 DNA: TGTGCCAGAAGCTTCACCCGGCGGGGAGCTAACTATGGCTACACCTTC
J gene: TRBJ1-1; V gene: TRBV7-9; clone size: .; D gene: .; CDR3 protein: CASSFKGDTEAFF; CDR3 DNA: TGTGCCAGCAGCTTTAAAGGGGACACTGAAGCTTTCTTT